Listed below are T cell receptor beta chains from one sample, sequenced in a study of CD8+ T cells in alopecia areata. Some clones are missing from TCRdb's copy, which holds only in-frame ones; the method was immunoSEQ multiplex PCR. The sample includes 95,000 to 150,000 clones, around 48% seen only once; the top ten take 8% to 11%. What was sequenced was NKG2D-low CD8+ T cells sorted from blood. The receptor set was obtained from a human donor with alopecia areata. Each CDR3 is given with its conserved first and last residue. The D gene is left open where the match is weak. The size entry is marked missing in some rows and otherwise reads once, few, many or a size class.

d_call j_call v_call clone_size cdr3_nt cdr3_aa
- TRBJ2-5 TRBV30 - TGTGCCTGGAGCGGAATAGGAGAGACCCAGTACTTC CAWSGIGETQYF
TRBD2 TRBJ2-3 TRBV29-1 - TGCAGCGCGACTAGCGGGAGGGCGACAGATACGCAGTATTTT CSATSGRATDTQYF
- TRBJ2-3 TRBV7-9 - TGTGCCAGCAGCGGGGGCCGAGATACGCAGTATTTT CASSGGRDTQYF
- TRBJ2-1 TRBV7-2 large TGTGCCAGCAGCTCGGAGGACAACGACAATGAGCAGTTCTTC CASSSEDNDNEQFF
- TRBJ2-1 TRBV6-4 few TGTGCCAGCAGTGATAGGGCAAGCTCCTACAATGAGCAGTTCTTC CASSDRASSYNEQFF
TRBD1 TRBJ2-7 TRBV5-4 - TGTGCCAGCAGCCTGGGACAGGGAATGGACGAGCAGTACTTC CASSLGQGMDEQYF
TRBD1 TRBJ1-6 TRBV27 few TGTGCCAGCAGTTTATCACCGGGACAGGCTAATTCACCCCTCCACTTT CASSLSPGQANSPLHF
- TRBJ2-2 TRBV29-1 - TGCAGCGTTGTCGGTGGGGGCCCTAACACCGGGGAGCTGTTTTTT CSVVGGGPNTGELFF
TRBD1 TRBJ2-1 TRBV7-3 - TGTGCCAGCAGCACTACGACAGGGGCGTACAATGAGCAGTTCTTC CASSTTTGAYNEQFF
- TRBJ2-2 TRBV29-1 - TGCAGCGTTTCTAGTCCCACCGGGGAGCTGTTTTTT CSVSSPTGELFF
- TRBJ1-5 TRBV7-9 few TGTGCCAGCAGCGTAGAGAATCAGCCCCAGCATTTT CASSVENQPQHF
- TRBJ2-5 TRBV29-1 - TGCAGCGTTGCAGGACAGCGAGAGACCCAGTACTTC CSVAGQRETQYF
- TRBJ2-1 TRBV6-5 - TGTGCCAGCAGTCTAGGACTCGAGCAGTTCTTC CASSLGLEQFF
TRBD1 TRBJ2-2 TRBV4-1 few TGCGCCAGCAGCCAGAACCCCGGGACAGGGAACACCGGGGAGCTGTTTTTT CASSQNPGTGNTGELFF
- TRBJ2-4 TRBV6-5 - TGTGCCAGCAGTTACGCAAGGGTCGGGGACATTCAGTACTTC CASSYARVGDIQYF
- TRBJ2-1 TRBV13 - TGTGCCAGCAGCTCCCAGGTTCAACTCAACAATGAGCAGTTCTTC CASSSQVQLNNEQFF
TRBD1 TRBJ2-7 TRBV29-1 - TGCAGCGTTGTATTTGGGGACAGAAACTACGAGCAGTACTTC CSVVFGDRNYEQYF
- TRBJ2-7 TRBV5-1 - TGCGCCAGCAGCGGCGGATCCTACGAGCAGTACTTC CASSGGSYEQYF
- TRBJ1-1 TRBV30 - TGTGCCTGGAGTGTATGGGAGAACACTGAAGCTTTCTTT CAWSVWENTEAFF
- TRBJ2-7 TRBV29-1 - TGCAGCGTTGAATTGCGGGACTACGAGCAGTACTTC CSVELRDYEQYF
- TRBJ2-1 TRBV5-1 - TGCGCCAGCAGCTTAAATTCGTTTGAGGGAGGACTTGATGAGCAGTTCTTC CASSLNSFEGGLDEQFF
- TRBJ2-7 TRBV5-4 - TGTGCCAGCAGCTTGGGTCCTTCGGCTTGGGAGCAGTACTTC CASSLGPSAWEQYF
TRBD2 TRBJ2-1 TRBV19 few TGTGCCAGTAGTATAGGGCCTAGCGGGAGTTGGAATGAGCAGTTCTTC CASSIGPSGSWNEQFF
TRBD2 TRBJ2-1 TRBV2 - TGTGCCAGCAAATCGACTAGCGGGGGGGCAGTACGGGAGCAGTTCTTC CASKSTSGGAVREQFF